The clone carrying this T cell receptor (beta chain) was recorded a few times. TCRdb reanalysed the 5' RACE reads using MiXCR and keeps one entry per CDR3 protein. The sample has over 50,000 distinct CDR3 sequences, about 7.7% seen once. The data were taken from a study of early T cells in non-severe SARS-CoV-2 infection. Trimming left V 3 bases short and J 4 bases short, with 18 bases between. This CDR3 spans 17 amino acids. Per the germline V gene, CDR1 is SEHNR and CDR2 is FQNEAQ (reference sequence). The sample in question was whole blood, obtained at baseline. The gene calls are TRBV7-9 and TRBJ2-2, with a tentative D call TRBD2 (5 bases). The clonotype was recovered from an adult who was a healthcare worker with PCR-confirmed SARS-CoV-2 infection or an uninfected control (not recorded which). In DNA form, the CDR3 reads TGTGCCAGCAGCTTCCCGCGGTCCGGGAAACTCACCGGGGAGCTGTTTTTT. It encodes CASSFPRSGKLTGELFF.